This T cell receptor (beta chain) was obtained from a study of shared clonotypes between healthy human individuals. On this clone itself: Antigen specificity is unknown.

Study conclusions and caveats: Memory subsets generally showed lower estimated richness than naive subsets.

CD45RA+ naive and CD45RA-negative memory subsets were separated from CD4+ cells. The table came from immunoSEQ multiplex PCR; TCRdb's copy has only in-frame clones and leaves some out. The sample carries over a million clones, approximately 97% recorded once. The V end was cut by 2 bases, the J end by 15 bases, with 17 bases between. This CDR3 region has 13 residues. Germline V lookup: CDR1 MNHEY, CDR2 SVGAGI. The source is a man aged 25 to 45 in good health. The sequenced material came from naive CD4+ T cells sorted from blood. Stated subset: CD45RA+ positively selected. The V gene is TRBV6-5, the J gene TRBJ1-5; D is undetermined. CDR3 DNA sequence: TGTGCCAGCAGTTACACCCCTGATAGGCCTGCGCATTTT. This translates into CASSYTPDRPAHF.